One and the same sample provided the 13 T cell receptor beta chains below, sequenced in a study of OX40 agonist ivuxolimab in advanced cancers. The repertoire was sequenced with immunoSEQ multiplex PCR; TCRdb's copy has only in-frame clones and lacks some. The sample carries 55,000 to 85,000 clones, roughly 85% recorded once. Sequenced material: CD4+ or CD8+ T cells sorted from blood, taken in a trial of the OX40 agonist ivuxolimab. The receptors derive from an adult with an advanced solid tumor such as melanoma, head and neck, liver or kidney cancer.

V gene TRBV28 combines with J gene TRBJ2-5; TRBD1 agrees at 11 bases. The J call may be in error: the DNA end matches TRBJ2-7 better. Germline V gene sequence: CDR1 MDHEN, CDR2 SYDVKM. This CDR3 has 15 amino acids. CDR3 DNA: TGTGCCAGCAGTTTCCCGGACAGGGGGCTTTACGAGCAGTACTTC. It encodes CASSFPDRGLYEQYF.

In this sample, this clone turned up a few times. The CDR3 region has the DNA TGTGCCAGCAGTGGTCGACAGGGGGTGCATTCTAACTATGGCTACACCTTC. The encoded protein is CASSGRQGVHSNYGYTF. The chain employs TRBV6-1 and TRBJ1-2, with 9 bases matching TRBD1. V was clipped by 4 bases and J by 0 bases; unmatched bases: 9. The germline gives CDR1 MNHNS, CDR2 SASEGT. The CDR3 is made up of 17 amino acids.

The chain links TRBV9 to TRBJ2-2, with D perhaps TRBD2 (7 bases). Trimming left V 4 bases short and J 0 bases short, with 19 bases between. This CDR3 contains 18 residues. Germline CDR1 SGDLS, CDR2 YYNGEE. DNA of the CDR3: TGTGCCAGCAGCCGCGAAGTAGGGGGGGCGCCGAACACCGGGGAGCTGTTTTTT. This translates into CASSREVGGAPNTGELFF.

This chain joins TRBV18 and TRBJ1-3; possibly TRBD1 for D (5 bases). The CDR3 covers 13 residues. V dropped 3 bases and J dropped 11 bases, with 14 bases sitting between them. CDR1 and CDR2 from the germline V gene are KGHSH and LQKENI. CDR3 sequence reads: CASSPLEGVAIYF. The CDR3 DNA follows: TGTGCCAGCTCACCTCTCGAAGGGGTCGCCATATATTTT.

This chain connects TRBV7-3 to TRBJ1-1; D is uncertain. The CDR3 covers 15 residues. Between the trimmed V and J ends, which lost 6 bases and 0 bases, there was a span of 14 bases. CDR1 and CDR2 from the germline V gene are SGHTA and FQGTGA. The CDR3 DNA follows: TGTGCCAGCAGTTACCAGAGATTCATGAACACTGAAGCTTTCTTT. This gives the protein CASSYQRFMNTEAFF.

This chain links TRBV28 with TRBJ2-7, with TRBD1 identical over 9 bases. Germline lookup yields CDR1 MDHEN and CDR2 SYDVKM. The trim removed 3 bases at V and 3 bases at J, leaving 12 bases unmatched. The CDR3 runs 17 residues. In nucleotides, the CDR3 is TGTGCCAGCAGTTTTTGGACAGGGGCTCGGGTCGACTACGAGCAGTACTTC. This sequence encodes CASSFWTGARVDYEQYF.

The chain recombines TRBV7-3 with TRBJ2-2; 13 bases map to TRBD2. The CDR3 has 15 amino acids. Germline lookup yields CDR1 SGHTA and CDR2 FQGTGA. Trimming took 3 bases from V and 5 from J; bases not matched to a gene: 0. The CDR3, as DNA: TGTGCCAGCAGCTTGGGACTAGCGGGGACCGGGGAGCTGTTTTTT. Amino acids: CASSLGLAGTGELFF. The full variable domain, its missing parts supplied by reference TRBV7-3 and TRBJ2-2, is GAGVSQTPSNKVTEKGKYVELRCDPISGHTALYWYRQSLGQGPEFLIYFQGTGAADDSGLPNDRFFAVRPEGSVSTLKIQRTERGDSAVYLCASSLGLAGTGELFFGEGSRLTVL.

This clone was seen a handful of times. The rearrangement joins TRBV7-8 to TRBJ1-5, with TRBD1 as a possible D gene (5 bases). V was shortened by 1 base and J by 2 bases, with 9 bases between the two germline ends. Germline values: CDR1 SGHVS, CDR2 FQNEAQ. The CDR3 covers 15 residues. The DNA for the CDR3 is TGTGCCAGCAGCTTAGGGGGGTTTGGCAATCAGCCCCAGCATTTT. It translates to CASSLGGFGNQPQHF.

CDR3 DNA: TGCGCCAGCAGTGAGTCTGGCGGGGGGGCCGGTGAGCAGTTCTTC. This translates into CASSESGGGAGEQFF. The chain has TRBV10-1 and TRBJ2-1; 9 bases agree with TRBD2. This CDR3 contains 15 residues. Germline trimming cut 0 bases from V and 9 bases from J; bases unmatched to any gene: 6. CDR1 is WNHNN and CDR2 is SYGVQD in the germline V gene (reference sequence).

This clone appeared a few times. The chain carries TRBV11-1 and TRBJ2-1; 10 nucleotides match TRBD2. The CDR3 runs 15 residues. With V trimmed by 3 bases and J by 8 bases, 7 bases remained unmatched. Germline lookup yields CDR1 SGHAT and CDR2 FQDESV (reference sequence). The CDR3 reads CASSFTTSGIHEQFF. For the CDR3, the DNA is TGTGCCAGCAGCTTTACTACTAGCGGGATCCATGAGCAGTTCTTC.

The rearrangement joins TRBV2 to TRBJ2-3, with D perhaps given as TRBD1 or TRBD2 (5 bases each). This CDR3 has 13 residues. The V end was cut by 7 bases, the J end by 2 bases, with 10 bases between. Germline loops: CDR1 SNHLY, CDR2 FYNNEI. The CDR3 coding sequence is TGTGCCAGCAACGAGGGGTTCACAGATACGCAGTATTTT. Translation gives CASNEGFTDTQYF.

On this clone: Other nucleotide sequences in the sample specify the same CDR3. V and J are TRBV10-3 and TRBJ2-3; D possibly corresponds to TRBD2 (7 bases). The CDR3 has 10 amino acids. CDR1 is ENHRY, CDR2 SYGVKD, per germline. The V gene lost 9 bases and the J gene lost 10 bases, with 11 bases spanning the gap. The chain's CDR3 is CAIGGASQYF. The CDR3 nucleotides are TGTGCCATTGGGGGGGCTTCGCAGTATTTT.

The V call is TRBV28, the J call TRBJ2-7; D uncertain. CDR3 length equals 14 residues. The germline gives CDR1 MDHEN, CDR2 SYDVKM. Between the trimmed V and J ends, which lost 5 bases and 0 bases, there was a span of 11 bases. CDR3 protein: CASSRTGSSYEQYF. DNA for the CDR3: TGTGCCAGCAGTCGAACGGGCAGCTCCTACGAGCAGTACTTC.